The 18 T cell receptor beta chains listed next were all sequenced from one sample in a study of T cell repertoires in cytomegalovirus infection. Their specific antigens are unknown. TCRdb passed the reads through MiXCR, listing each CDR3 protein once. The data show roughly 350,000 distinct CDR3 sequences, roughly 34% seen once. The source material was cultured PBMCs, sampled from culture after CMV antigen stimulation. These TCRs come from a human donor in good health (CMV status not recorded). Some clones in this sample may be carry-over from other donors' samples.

CDR3 in amino acids: CASRMTGGHTGELFF. The CDR3 bases are TGTGCCAGCAGGATGACAGGGGGCCATACCGGGGAGCTGTTTTTT. The chain employs TRBV27 and TRBJ2-2; TRBD1 aligns across 10 bases. The V segment lost 6 bases and the J segment 5 bases; nucleotides outside the gene matches: 6. In germline, CDR1 is MNHEY, CDR2 SMNVEV (reference sequence). This CDR3 has 15 residues.

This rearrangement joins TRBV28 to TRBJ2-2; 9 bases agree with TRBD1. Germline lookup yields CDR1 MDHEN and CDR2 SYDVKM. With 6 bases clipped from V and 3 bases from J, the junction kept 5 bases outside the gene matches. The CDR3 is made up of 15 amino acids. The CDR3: CASRDRGRYTGELFF. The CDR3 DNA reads TGTGCCAGCAGGGACAGGGGTCGATACACCGGGGAGCTGTTTTTT.

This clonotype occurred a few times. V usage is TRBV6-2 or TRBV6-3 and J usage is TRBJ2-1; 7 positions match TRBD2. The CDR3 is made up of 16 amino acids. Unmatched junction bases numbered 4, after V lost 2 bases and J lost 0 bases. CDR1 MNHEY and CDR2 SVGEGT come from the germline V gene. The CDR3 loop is CASSYMGGSSYNEQFF. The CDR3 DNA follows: TGTGCCAGCAGTTACATGGGCGGGAGCTCCTACAATGAGCAGTTCTTC.

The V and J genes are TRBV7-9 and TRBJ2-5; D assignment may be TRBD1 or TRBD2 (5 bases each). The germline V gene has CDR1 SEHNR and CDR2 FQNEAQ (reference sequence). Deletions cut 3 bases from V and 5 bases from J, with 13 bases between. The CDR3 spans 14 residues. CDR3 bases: TGTGCCAGCAGCTTGGATGGGGGAGCGGAGACCCAGTACTTC. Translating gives CASSLDGGAETQYF.

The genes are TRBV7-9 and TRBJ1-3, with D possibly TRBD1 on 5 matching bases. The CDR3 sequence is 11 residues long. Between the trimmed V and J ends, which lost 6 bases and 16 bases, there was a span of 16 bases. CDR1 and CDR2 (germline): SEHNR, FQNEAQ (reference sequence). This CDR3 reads CASRSGTHHYF. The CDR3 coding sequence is TGTGCCAGCAGGTCCGGGACCCACCATTATTTT. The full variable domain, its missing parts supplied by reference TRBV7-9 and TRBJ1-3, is DTGVSQNPRHKITKRGQNVTFRCDPISEHNRLYWYRQTLGQGPEFLTYFQNEAQLEKSRLLSDRFSAERPKGSFSTLEIQRTEQGDSAMYLCASRSGTHHYFGEGSWLTVV.

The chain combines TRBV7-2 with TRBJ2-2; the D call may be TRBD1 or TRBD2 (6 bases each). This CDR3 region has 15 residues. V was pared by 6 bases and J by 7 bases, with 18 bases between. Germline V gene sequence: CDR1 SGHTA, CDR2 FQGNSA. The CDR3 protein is CASRERRGEIGELFF. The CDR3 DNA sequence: TGTGCCAGCAGGGAAAGAAGGGGGGAGATCGGGGAGCTGTTTTTT. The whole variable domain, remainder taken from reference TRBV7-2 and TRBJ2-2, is GAGVSQSPSNKVTEKGKDVELRCDPISGHTALYWYRQSLGQGLEFLIYFQGNSAPDKSGLPSDRFSAERTGGSVSTLTIQRTQQEDSAVYLCASRERRGEIGELFFGEGSRLTVL.

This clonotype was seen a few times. The CDR3 sequence is CASSASPTGAEDEQFF. CDR3 DNA sequence: TGTGCCAGCAGTGCCTCACCGACAGGGGCAGAGGATGAGCAGTTCTTC. This chain uses TRBV25-1 with TRBJ2-1; the match to TRBD1 covers 8 bases. The germline V gene has CDR1 MGHDK and CDR2 SYGVNS. V lost 4 bases and J lost 8; bases outside the gene matches: 13. The CDR3 is 16 residues long.

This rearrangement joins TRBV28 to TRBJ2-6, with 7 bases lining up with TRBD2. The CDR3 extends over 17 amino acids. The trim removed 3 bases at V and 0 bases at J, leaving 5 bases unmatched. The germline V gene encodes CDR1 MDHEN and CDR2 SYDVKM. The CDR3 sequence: CASSFGTNPSGANVLTF. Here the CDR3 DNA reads TGTGCCAGCAGTTTCGGGACTAACCCCTCTGGGGCCAACGTCCTGACTTTC.

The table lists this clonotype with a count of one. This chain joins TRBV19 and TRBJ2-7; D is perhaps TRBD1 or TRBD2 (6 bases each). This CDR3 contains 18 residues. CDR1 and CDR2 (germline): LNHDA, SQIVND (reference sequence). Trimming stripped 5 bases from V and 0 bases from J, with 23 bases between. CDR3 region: CASSLQGGAGINSYEQYF. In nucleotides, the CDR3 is TGTGCCAGTAGTCTACAGGGAGGAGCTGGGATCAACTCCTACGAGCAGTACTTC.

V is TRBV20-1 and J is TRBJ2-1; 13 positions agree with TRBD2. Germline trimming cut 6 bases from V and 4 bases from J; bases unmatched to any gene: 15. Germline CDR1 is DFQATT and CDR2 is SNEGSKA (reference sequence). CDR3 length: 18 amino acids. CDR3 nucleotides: TGCAGTGCCCTGGGACTAGCGGGATATGGTACTACTTACAATGAGCAGTTCTTC. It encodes CSALGLAGYGTTYNEQFF.

In DNA form, the CDR3 reads TGTGCTAGTGGTCTGGAGAACTATGGCTACACCTTC. Protein: CASGLENYGYTF. The chain employs TRBV12-5 and TRBJ1-2; D is uncertain. Germline V CDR1 and CDR2: LGHNT, FRNRAP. The CDR3 length is 12 residues. Trimming shortened V by 5 bases and J by 2 bases, and 6 bases separated the two germline ends. The full variable domain, completed using reference TRBV12-5 and TRBJ1-2, is DARVTQTPRHKVTEMGQEVTMRCQPILGHNTVFWYRQTMMQGLELLAYFRNRAPLDDSGMPKDRFSAEMPDATLATLKIQPSEPRDSAVYFCASGLENYGYTFGSGTRLTVV.

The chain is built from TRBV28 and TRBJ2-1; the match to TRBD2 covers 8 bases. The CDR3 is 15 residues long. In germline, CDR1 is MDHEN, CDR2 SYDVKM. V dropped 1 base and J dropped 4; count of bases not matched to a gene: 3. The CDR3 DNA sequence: TGTGCCAGCAGTTTATATACTAGCGGATACAATGAGCAGTTCTTC. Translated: CASSLYTSGYNEQFF.

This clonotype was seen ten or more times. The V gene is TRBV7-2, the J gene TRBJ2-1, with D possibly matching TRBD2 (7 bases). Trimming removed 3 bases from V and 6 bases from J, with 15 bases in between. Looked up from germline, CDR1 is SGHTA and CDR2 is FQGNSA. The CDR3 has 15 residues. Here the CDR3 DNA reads TGTGCCAGCAGCTTTGGGAGGGGGAGCGTCAATGAGCAGTTCTTC. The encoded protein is CASSFGRGSVNEQFF. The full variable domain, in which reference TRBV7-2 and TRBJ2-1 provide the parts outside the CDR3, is GAGVSQSPSNKVTEKGKDVELRCDPISGHTALYWYRQSLGQGLEFLIYFQGNSAPDKSGLPSDRFSAERTGGSVSTLTIQRTQQEDSAVYLCASSFGRGSVNEQFFGPGTRLTVL.

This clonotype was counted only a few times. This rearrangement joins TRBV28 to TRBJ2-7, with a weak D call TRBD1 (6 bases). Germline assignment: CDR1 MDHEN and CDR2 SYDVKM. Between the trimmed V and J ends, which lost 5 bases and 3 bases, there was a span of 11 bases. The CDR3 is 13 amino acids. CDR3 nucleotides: TGTGCCAGCAGTATAGGACAGTACTACGAGCAGTACGTC. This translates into CASSIGQYYEQYV.

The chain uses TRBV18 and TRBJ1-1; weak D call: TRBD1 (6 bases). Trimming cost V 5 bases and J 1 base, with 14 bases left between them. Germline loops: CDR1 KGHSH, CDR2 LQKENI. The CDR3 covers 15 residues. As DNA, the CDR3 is TGTGCCAGCTCAACGGCGGGACATACGAACACTGAAGCTTTCTTT. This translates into CASSTAGHTNTEAFF.

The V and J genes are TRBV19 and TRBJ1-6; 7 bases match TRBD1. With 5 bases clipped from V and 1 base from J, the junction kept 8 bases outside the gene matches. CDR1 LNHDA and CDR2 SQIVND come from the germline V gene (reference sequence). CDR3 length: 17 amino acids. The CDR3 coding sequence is TGTGCCAGTAGTTCTCGACCGGGACAGTCCTATAATTCACCCCTCCACTTT. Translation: CASSSRPGQSYNSPLHF.

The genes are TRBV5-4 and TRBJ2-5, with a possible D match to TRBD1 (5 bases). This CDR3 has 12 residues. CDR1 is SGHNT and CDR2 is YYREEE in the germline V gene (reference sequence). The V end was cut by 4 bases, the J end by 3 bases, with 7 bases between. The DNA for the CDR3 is TGTGCCAGCAGCACAGGAAAAGAGACCCAGTACTTC. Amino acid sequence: CASSTGKETQYF.

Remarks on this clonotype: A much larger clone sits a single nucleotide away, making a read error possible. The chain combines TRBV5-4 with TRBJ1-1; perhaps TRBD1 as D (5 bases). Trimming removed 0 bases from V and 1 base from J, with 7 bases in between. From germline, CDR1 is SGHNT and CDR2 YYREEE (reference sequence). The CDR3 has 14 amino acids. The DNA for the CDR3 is TGTGCCAGCAGCTTGGGGGGCTCGAACACTGAAGCTTTCTTT. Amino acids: CASSLGGSNTEAFF.